This T cell receptor beta chain was captured by sequencing in a study of blood T cell repertoires in COVID-19. Study-level information: Both acute and convalescent COVID-19 samples were obtained from the United States, Italy and Spain. Nucleic acid was either cDNA or gDNA, and it came from T cells, B-cell-depleted T cells, or PBMCs.

As handled by the study authors: Reference gene primer amplification gave estimated nucleated cell counts. The method was immunoSEQ multiplex PCR; TCRdb's version includes in-frame clones alone and lacks a portion of them. D and trimming come from the DNA, and the V and J calls and clone size come from that table. The table has roughly 300,000 clones, 80% to 90% seen once; the top ten hold more than 10%. The Seattle patients, enrolled during active infection, were followed longitudinally. In its sample, this clone was seen a few times. This TCR derives from a woman in her thirties with COVID-19, enrolled during active disease. The material sequenced was peripheral blood.

The CDR3 loop is CASSFPVEGVEQYF. CDR3 sequence (DNA): TGTGCCAGCAGTTTCCCGGTGGAAGGGGTCGAGCAGTACTTC. This chain uses TRBV28 with TRBJ2-7, with TRBD1 as a possible D gene (5 bases). Germline assignment: CDR1 MDHEN and CDR2 SYDVKM. This CDR3 contains 14 residues. Trimming shortened V by 3 bases and J by 6 bases, and 15 bases separated the two germline ends.